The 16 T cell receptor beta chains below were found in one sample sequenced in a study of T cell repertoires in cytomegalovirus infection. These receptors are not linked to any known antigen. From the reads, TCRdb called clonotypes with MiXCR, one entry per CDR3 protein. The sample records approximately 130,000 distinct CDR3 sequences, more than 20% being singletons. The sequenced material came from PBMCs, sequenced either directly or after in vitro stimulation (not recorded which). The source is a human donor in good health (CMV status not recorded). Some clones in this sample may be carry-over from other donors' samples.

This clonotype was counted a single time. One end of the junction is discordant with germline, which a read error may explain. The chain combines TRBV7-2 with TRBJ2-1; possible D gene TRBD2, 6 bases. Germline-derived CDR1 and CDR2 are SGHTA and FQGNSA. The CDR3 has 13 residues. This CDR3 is CVSSNQRDSEQFF. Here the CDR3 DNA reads TGTGTCAGCAGCAATCAGAGGGACTCTGAGCAGTTCTTC.

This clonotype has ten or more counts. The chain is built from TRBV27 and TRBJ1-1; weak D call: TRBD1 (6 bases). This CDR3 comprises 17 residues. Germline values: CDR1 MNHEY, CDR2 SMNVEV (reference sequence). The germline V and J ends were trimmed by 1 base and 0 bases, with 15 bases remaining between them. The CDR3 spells CASSLLRGVTVNTEAFF. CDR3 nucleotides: TGTGCCAGCAGTTTATTGAGGGGGGTGACTGTGAACACTGAAGCTTTCTTT.

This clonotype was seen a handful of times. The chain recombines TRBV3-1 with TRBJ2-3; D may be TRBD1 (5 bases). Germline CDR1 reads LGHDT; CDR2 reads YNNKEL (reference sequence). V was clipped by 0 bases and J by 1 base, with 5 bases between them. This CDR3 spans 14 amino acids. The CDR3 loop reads CASSQEQGTDTQYF. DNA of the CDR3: TGTGCCAGCAGCCAAGAACAGGGCACAGATACGCAGTATTTT.

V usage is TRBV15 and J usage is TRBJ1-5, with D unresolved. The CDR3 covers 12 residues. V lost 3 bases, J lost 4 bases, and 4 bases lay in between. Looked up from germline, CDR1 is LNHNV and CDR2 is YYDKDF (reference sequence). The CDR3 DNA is TGTGCCACCAGCAGTTTTAATCAGCCCCAGCATTTT. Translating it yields CATSSFNQPQHF.

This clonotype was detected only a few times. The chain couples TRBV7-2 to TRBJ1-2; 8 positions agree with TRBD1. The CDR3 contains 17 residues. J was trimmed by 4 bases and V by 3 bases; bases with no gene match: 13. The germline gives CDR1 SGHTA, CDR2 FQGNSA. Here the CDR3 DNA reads TGTGCCAGCAGCTTGGGCGGACAGGGCAGGAATCGCTATGGCTACACCTTC. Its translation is CASSLGGQGRNRYGYTF. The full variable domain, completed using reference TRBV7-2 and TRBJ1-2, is GAGVSQSPSNKVTEKGKDVELRCDPISGHTALYWYRQSLGQGLEFLIYFQGNSAPDKSGLPSDRFSAERTGGSVSTLTIQRTQQEDSAVYLCASSLGGQGRNRYGYTFGSGTRLTVV.

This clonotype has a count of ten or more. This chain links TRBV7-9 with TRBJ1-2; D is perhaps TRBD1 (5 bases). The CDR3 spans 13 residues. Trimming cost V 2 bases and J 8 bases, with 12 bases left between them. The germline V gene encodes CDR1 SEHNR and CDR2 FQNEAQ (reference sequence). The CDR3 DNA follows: TGTGCCAGCAGCTTATATCCAGGGAACGGCTACACCTTC. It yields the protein CASSLYPGNGYTF.

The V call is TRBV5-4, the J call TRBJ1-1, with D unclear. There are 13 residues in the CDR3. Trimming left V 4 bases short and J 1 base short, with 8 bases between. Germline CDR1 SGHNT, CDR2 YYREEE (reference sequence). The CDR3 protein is CASSVVSNTEAFF. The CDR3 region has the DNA TGTGCCAGCAGCGTGGTTTCGAACACTGAAGCTTTCTTT.

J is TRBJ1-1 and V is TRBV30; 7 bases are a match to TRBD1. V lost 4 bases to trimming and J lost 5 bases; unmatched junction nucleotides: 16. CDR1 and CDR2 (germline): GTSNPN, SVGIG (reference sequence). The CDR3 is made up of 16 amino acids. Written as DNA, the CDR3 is TGTGCCTGGAACACCCCGGGAAGGCAGGGGGGTACTGAAGCTTTCTTT. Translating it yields CAWNTPGRQGGTEAFF.

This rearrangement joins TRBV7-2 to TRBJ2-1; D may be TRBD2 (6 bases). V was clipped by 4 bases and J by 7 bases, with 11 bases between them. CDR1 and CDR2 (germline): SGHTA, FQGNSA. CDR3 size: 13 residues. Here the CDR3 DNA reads TGTGCCAGCAGCTCAAAAGGGAGGAATGAGCAGTTCTTC. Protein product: CASSSKGRNEQFF.

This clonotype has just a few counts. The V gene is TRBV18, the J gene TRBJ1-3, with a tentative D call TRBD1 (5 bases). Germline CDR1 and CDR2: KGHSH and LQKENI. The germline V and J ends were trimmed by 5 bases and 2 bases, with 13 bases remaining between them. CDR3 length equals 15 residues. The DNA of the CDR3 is TGTGCCAGCTCAACCGACAGCGGACCTGGAAACACCATATATTTT. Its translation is CASSTDSGPGNTIYF. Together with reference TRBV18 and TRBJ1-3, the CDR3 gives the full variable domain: NAGVMQNPRHLVRRRGQEARLRCSPMKGHSHVYWYRQLPEEGLKFMVYLQKENIIDESGMPKERFSAEFPKEGPSILRIQQVVRGDSAAYFCASSTDSGPGNTIYFGEGSWLTVV.

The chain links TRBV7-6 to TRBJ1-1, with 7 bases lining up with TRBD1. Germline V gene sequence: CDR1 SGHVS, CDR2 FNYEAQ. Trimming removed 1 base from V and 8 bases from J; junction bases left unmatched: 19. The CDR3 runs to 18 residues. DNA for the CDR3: TGTGCCAGCAGCTTAGGGGGCAGGGGGACCTTCGATCATAACGAAGCTTTCTTT. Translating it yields CASSLGGRGTFDHNEAFF.

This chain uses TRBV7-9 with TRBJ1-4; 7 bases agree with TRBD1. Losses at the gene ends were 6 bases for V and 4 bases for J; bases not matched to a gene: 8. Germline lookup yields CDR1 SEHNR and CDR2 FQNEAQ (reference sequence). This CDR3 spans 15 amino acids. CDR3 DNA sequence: TGTGCCAGCAGGTCTCCGGGACAGAATAATGAAAAACTGTTTTTT. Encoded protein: CASRSPGQNNEKLFF.

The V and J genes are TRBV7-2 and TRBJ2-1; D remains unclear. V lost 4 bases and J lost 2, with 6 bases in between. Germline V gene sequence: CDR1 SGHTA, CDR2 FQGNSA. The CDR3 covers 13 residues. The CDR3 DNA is TGTGCCAGCAGCTGGTCCCCCTACAATGAGCAGTTCTTC. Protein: CASSWSPYNEQFF.

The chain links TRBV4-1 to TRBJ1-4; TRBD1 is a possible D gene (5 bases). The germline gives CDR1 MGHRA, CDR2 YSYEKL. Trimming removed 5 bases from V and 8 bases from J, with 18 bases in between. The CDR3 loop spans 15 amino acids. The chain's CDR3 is CASSSPTPGGEKLFF. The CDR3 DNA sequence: TGCGCCAGCAGCTCCCCAACACCCGGGGGGGAAAAACTGTTTTTT.

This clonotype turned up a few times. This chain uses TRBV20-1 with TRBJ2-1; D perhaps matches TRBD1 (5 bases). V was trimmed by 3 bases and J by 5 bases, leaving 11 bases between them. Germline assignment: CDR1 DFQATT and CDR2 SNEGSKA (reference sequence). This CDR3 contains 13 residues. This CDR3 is CSARVQVHNEQFF. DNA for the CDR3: TGCAGTGCTAGGGTACAGGTCCACAATGAGCAGTTCTTC.

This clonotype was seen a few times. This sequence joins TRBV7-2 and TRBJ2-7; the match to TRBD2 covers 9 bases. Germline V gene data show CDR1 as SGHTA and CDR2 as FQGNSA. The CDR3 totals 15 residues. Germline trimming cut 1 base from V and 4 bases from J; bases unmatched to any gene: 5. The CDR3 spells CASSLEAGGQYEQYV. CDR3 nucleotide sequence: TGTGCCAGCAGCTTAGAGGCGGGAGGGCAGTACGAGCAGTACGTC.